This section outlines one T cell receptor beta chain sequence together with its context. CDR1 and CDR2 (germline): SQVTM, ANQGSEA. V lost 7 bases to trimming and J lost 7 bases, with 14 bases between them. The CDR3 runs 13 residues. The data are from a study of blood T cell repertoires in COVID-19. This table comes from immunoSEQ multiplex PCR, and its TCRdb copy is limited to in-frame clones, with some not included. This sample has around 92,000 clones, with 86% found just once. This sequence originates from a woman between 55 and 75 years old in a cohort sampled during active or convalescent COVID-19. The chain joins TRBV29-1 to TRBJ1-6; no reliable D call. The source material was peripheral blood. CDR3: CSGSAGSNSPLHF. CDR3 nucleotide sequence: TGCAGCGGGAGCGCGGGGAGCAATTCACCCCTCCACTTT.